The sequence of this T cell receptor beta chain was determined in a study of beta chain features in type 1 diabetes. Overall study context: Healthy donors and patients showed comparable age, gender and cell yields.

About this clone: Its target is unknown.

Study-level points and caveats: PCR may have favored shorter templates equally in patients and controls. More deletions and fewer insertions at VDJ junctions were found in patients with type 1 diabetes. Shorter TCRB CDR3s, moderately but significantly so, marked every one of the four CD4+ subsets in Type 1 diabetes patients.

Per germline, CDR1 LNHDA and CDR2 SQIVND (reference sequence). V shed 3 bases and J shed 5 bases, with 14 bases lying between them. CDR3 size: 15 residues. Every isolated RNA sample was fully reverse transcribed, so sequencing captured expressed TCRB transcripts. TCRdb keeps only in-frame clones here, not all; method: immunoSEQ multiplex PCR. The sample yields 100,000 to 150,000 clones, 17% seen once. Sequenced input: central memory CD4+ T cells from blood. This chain links TRBV19 with TRBJ1-5; D is undetermined. The receptor comes from a man aged 18 to 30 with type 1 diabetes. The CDR3 nucleotides are TGTGCCAGTAGTATTAGTGGCAGAGAGGATCAGCCCCAGCATTTT. This encodes CASSISGREDQPQHF.